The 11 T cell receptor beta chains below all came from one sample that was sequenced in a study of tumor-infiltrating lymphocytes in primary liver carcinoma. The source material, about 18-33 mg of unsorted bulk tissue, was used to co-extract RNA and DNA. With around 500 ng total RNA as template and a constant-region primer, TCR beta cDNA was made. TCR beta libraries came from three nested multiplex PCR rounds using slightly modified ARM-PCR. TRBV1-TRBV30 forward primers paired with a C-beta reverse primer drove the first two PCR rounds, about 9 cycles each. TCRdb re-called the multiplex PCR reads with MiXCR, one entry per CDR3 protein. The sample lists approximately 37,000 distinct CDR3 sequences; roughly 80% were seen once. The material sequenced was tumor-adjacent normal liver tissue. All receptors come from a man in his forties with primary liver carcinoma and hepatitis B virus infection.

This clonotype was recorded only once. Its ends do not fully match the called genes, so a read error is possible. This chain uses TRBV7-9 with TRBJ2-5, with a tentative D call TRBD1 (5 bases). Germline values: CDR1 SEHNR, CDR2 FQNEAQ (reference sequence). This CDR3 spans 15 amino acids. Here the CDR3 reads CASSPLQTAQETKYF. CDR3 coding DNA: TGTGCCAGCAGCCCCCTCCAGACAGCCCAAGAGACCAAGTACTTC. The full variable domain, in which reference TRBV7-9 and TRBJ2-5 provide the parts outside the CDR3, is DTGVSQNPRHKITKRGQNVTFRCDPISEHNRLYWYRQTLGQGPEFLTYFQNEAQLEKSRLLSDRFSAERPKGSFSTLEIQRTEQGDSAMYLCASSPLQTAQETKYFGPGTRLLVL.

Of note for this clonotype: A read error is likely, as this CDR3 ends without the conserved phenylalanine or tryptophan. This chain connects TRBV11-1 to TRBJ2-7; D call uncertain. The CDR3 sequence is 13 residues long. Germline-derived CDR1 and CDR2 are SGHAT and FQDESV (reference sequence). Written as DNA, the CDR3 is TGTGCCAGCAGGGGGAAGCGAACCTACGGGCAGTACTAC. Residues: CASRGKRTYGQYY.

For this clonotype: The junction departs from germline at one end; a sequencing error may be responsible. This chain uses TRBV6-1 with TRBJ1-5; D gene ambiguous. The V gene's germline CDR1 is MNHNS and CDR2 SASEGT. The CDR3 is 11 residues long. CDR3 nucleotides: TGTGCAAGCAGTGCGGATCATCCCCAGCATTTT. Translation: CASSADHPQHF.

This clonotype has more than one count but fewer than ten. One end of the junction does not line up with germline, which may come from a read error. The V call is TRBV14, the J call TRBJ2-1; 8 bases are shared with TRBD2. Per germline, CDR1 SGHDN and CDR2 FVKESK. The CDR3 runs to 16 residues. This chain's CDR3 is CASSAVAGWVNYEQFF. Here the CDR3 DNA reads TGTGCCAGTAGTGCCGTAGCGGGATGGGTAAACTATGAGCAGTTTTTC. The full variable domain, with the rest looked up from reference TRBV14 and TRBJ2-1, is EAGVTQFPSHSVIEKGQTVTLRCDPISGHDNLYWYRRVMGKEIKFLLHFVKESKQDESGMPNNRFLAERTGGTYSTLKVQPAELEDSGVYFCASSAVAGWVNYEQFFGPGTRLTVL.

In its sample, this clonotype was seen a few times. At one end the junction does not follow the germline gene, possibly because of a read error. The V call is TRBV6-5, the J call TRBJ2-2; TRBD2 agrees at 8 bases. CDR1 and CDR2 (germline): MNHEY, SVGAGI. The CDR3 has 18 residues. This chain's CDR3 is CSSSYSSGSGGNSGELFF. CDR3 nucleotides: TGTTCTAGCAGTTACTCGAGCGGGTCGGGAGGGAACTCCGGGGAGCTGTTTTTT.

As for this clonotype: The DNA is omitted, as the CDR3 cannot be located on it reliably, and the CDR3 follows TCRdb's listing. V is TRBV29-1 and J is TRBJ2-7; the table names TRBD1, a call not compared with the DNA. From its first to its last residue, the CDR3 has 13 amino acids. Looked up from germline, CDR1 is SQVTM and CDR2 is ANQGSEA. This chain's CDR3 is CSVGTGTFYEQYF.

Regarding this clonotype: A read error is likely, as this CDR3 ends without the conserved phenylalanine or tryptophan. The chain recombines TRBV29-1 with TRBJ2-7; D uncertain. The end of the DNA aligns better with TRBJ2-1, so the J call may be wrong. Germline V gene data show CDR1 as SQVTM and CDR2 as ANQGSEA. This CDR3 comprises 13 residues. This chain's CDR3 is CSVEDHSSYEQFL. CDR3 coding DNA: TGCAGCGTTGAAGATCACAGCTCCTACGAGCAGTTCTTA.

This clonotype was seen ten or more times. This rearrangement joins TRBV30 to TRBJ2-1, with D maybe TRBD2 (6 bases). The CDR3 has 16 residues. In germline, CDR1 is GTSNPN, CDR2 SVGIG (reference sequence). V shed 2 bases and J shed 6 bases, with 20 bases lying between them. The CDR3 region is CAWSRLGGRACNEQFF. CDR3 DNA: TGTGCCTGGAGTCGACTAGGAGGTAGGGCCTGCAATGAGCAGTTCTTC.

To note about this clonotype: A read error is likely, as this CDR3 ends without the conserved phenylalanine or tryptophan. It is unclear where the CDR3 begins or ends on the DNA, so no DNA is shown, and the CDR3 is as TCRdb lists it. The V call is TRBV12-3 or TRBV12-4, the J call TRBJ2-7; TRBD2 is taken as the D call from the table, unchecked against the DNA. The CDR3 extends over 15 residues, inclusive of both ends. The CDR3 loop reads CASRTGLLSSYEQCL.

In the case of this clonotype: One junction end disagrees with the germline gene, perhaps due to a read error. In nucleotides, the CDR3 is TGCGGCGCAAAAGGGTTGTTGAGCACTGAAACTTTCTTT. It codes for CGAKGLLSTETFF. The chain combines TRBV29-1 with TRBJ1-1; D uncertain. The CDR3 has 13 amino acids. In germline, CDR1 is SQVTM, CDR2 ANQGSEA.

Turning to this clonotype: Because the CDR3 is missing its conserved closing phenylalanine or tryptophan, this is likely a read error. The CDR3 DNA sequence: TGCGCCAGCAGCCAAGAGGGAGAGTCCGAGCAGTACTTA. It yields the protein CASSQEGESEQYL. This chain joins TRBV4-3 and TRBJ2-7, with a weak D call TRBD2 (5 bases). V was pared by 0 bases and J by 6 bases, with 9 bases between. The CDR3 spans 13 residues. CDR1 LGHNA and CDR2 YSLEER come from the germline V gene.